A selection of T cell receptor beta chains follows, all from one sample in a study of T cell responses to AZD1222 COVID-19 vaccine. Repertoires were generated with immunoSEQ multiplex PCR, while TCRdb's copy carries only in-frame clones and drops some. The table shows some 170,000 clones, with around 93% occurring only once. Specimen: peripheral blood, collected 28 days after the second dose of the MenACWY control vaccine. Source of these receptors: an adult who received the MenACWY meningococcal vaccine as a control. The CDR3 runs from the conserved cysteine through the conserved F or W. The D gene is left open where the match is weak. Clone size is shown for a subset of rows, as once, few, many or a class of expanded clone.

size | J | length | D | V | CDR3 | DNA
once | TRBJ1-2 | 18 | . | TRBV6-1 | CASSDPVLARPSNYGYTF | TGTGCCAGCAGTGACCCTGTTTTGGCACGCCCTTCTAACTATGGCTACACCTTC
. | TRBJ1-1 | 12 | . | TRBV29-1 | CSGRAWDTEAFF | TGCAGCGGGCGGGCCTGGGACACTGAAGCTTTCTTT
. | TRBJ1-2 | 13 | TRBD1 | TRBV2 | CASSEVGQGSYTF | TGTGCCAGCAGTGAGGTGGGACAGGGCAGCTACACCTTC
. | TRBJ1-1 | 12 | . | TRBV6-5 | CARTRGGTEAFF | TGTGCCCGAACAAGGGGAGGTACTGAAGCTTTCTTT
once | TRBJ1-1 | 13 | . | TRBV29-1 | CSALTGTNTEAFF | TGCAGCGCCCTAACAGGGACGAACACTGAAGCTTTCTTT
once | TRBJ1-6 | 15 | TRBD1 | TRBV19 | CASTWDRGPNSPLHF | TGTGCCAGTACCTGGGACAGGGGTCCAAATTCACCCCTCCACTTT
. | TRBJ1-2 | 13 | TRBD1 | TRBV6-1 | CASTHLDRAGYTF | TGTGCCAGCACTCACCTGGACAGGGCTGGCTACACCTTC
. | TRBJ1-3 | 15 | . | TRBV5-5 | CASSLEGLGGNTIYF | TGTGCCAGCAGCTTGGAAGGGCTCGGAGGAAACACCATATATTTT
once | TRBJ2-7 | 15 | . | TRBV18 | CASSPSRVNSYEQYF | TGTGCCAGCTCACCATCTAGGGTTAACTCCTACGAGCAGTACTTC
. | TRBJ1-1 | 12 | . | TRBV7-9 | CASSLAGRQAFF | TGTGCCAGCAGCTTAGCTGGCAGGCAAGCTTTCTTT
. | TRBJ2-1 | 14 | TRBD1 | TRBV2 | CARQGQESYNEQFF | TGTGCCAGACAGGGACAGGAATCCTACAATGAGCAGTTCTTC
. | TRBJ2-7 | 15 | . | TRBV18 | CASSPPDRKAAEQYF | TGTGCCAGCTCACCACCCGACAGAAAGGCTGCCGAGCAGTACTTC
. | TRBJ1-6 | 12 | TRBD1 | TRBV30 | CAWDRDNSPLHF | TGTGCCTGGGACAGGGATAATTCACCCCTCCACTTT
. | TRBJ2-1 | 17 | . | TRBV28 | CASLRLGGGVTYNEQFF | TGTGCCAGCCTCCGACTAGGCGGCGGGGTAACCTACAATGAGCAGTTCTTC
. | TRBJ2-2 | 15 | . | TRBV5-1 | CASSLRGGGSGELFF | TGCGCCAGCAGCTTGAGGGGAGGCGGTTCCGGGGAGCTGTTTTTT
. | TRBJ1-6 | 16 | . | TRBV5-1 | CASSLRADSYNSPLHF | TGCGCCAGCAGCTTAAGAGCAGACAGCTATAATTCACCCCTCCACTTT
. | TRBJ1-5 | 15 | . | TRBV6-2/TRBV6-3 | CASSKTDNSNQPQHF | TGTGCCAGCAGTAAGACGGATAATAGCAATCAGCCCCAGCATTTT
. | TRBJ1-4 | 12 | . | TRBV19 | CASMSPNEKLFF | TGTGCCAGTATGAGTCCGAATGAAAAACTGTTTTTT
. | TRBJ1-2 | 15 | . | TRBV5-4 | CASSLNRGVPYGYTF | TGTGCCAGCAGCTTGAATCGAGGAGTTCCCTATGGCTACACCTTC
. | TRBJ2-3 | 15 | . | TRBV19 | CASSKRDVSTDTQYF | TGTGCCAGTAGTAAACGGGATGTGAGCACAGATACGCAGTATTTT
. | TRBJ2-6 | 16 | . | TRBV6-5 | CASSYASTSGANVLTF | TGTGCCAGCAGTTACGCGTCTACCTCTGGGGCCAACGTCCTGACTTTC
. | TRBJ2-1 | 12 | TRBD1 | TRBV19 | CASSIRDRVAVF | TGTGCCAGTAGTATCCGGGACAGGGTAGCTGTCTTC
. | TRBJ2-5 | 16 | TRBD2 | TRBV4-1 | CASSPILAGGGETQYF | TGCGCCAGCAGCCCGATACTAGCGGGGGGAGGAGAGACCCAGTACTTC
. | TRBJ1-2 | 14 | . | TRBV5-8 | CASSLEQDLYGYTF | TGTGCCAGCAGCTTGGAGCAGGACCTCTATGGCTACACCTTC
. | TRBJ2-2 | 14 | . | TRBV30 | CAWTSTGNTGELFF | TGTGCCTGGACCAGCACAGGGAACACCGGGGAGCTGTTTTTT
. | TRBJ2-7 | 14 | . | TRBV2 | CASSEGRQAYEQYF | TGTGCCAGCAGTGAAGGAAGACAGGCCTACGAGCAGTACTTC
. | TRBJ2-7 | 15 | . | TRBV18 | CASSPAAGRSYEQYF | TGTGCCAGCTCGCCGGCCGCCGGCAGATCCTACGAGCAGTACTTC
. | TRBJ1-6 | 16 | . | TRBV7-6 | CASSEINREVGSPLHF | TGTGCCAGCAGCGAAATCAACAGGGAAGTCGGTTCACCCCTCCACTTT
once | TRBJ2-2 | 12 | . | TRBV5-1 | CASSGGTGELFF | TGCGCCTCAAGCGGCGGGACCGGGGAGCTGTTTTTT
. | TRBJ1-2 | 11 | . | TRBV28 | CASTAGYGYTF | TGTGCCAGCACCGCGGGCTATGGCTACACCTTC
. | TRBJ2-5 | 15 | TRBD1 | TRBV5-1 | CASSLDGTGEETQYF | TGCGCCAGCAGCTTGGACGGCACAGGGGAAGAGACCCAGTACTTC
. | TRBJ2-1 | 17 | . | TRBV10-1 | CASSDGFDRTPRNEQFF | TGCGCCAGCAGTGATGGGTTCGATCGGACACCAAGGAATGAGCAGTTCTTC
. | TRBJ1-1 | 16 | . | TRBV4-2 | CASSQDSGREGTEAFF | TGTGCCAGCAGCCAAGATTCAGGGAGAGAGGGCACTGAAGCTTTCTTT
. | TRBJ1-5 | 16 | TRBD1 | TRBV6-2/TRBV6-3 | CASSPRTGSLDQPQHF | TGTGCCAGCAGCCCCCGGACAGGTTCCTTGGATCAGCCCCAGCATTTT
. | TRBJ1-4 | 16 | . | TRBV5-4 | CASSFVGGGRNEKLFF | TGTGCCAGCAGCTTTGTCGGAGGGGGGAGGAATGAAAAACTGTTTTTT
. | TRBJ1-4 | 14 | TRBD1 | TRBV30 | CAWSQQGANEKLFF | TGTGCCTGGAGTCAACAGGGGGCTAATGAAAAACTGTTTTTT
. | TRBJ1-3 | 17 | TRBD1 | TRBV13 | CASSSITGTGAGNTIYF | TGTGCCAGCAGCTCGATCACCGGGACAGGGGCTGGAAACACCATATATTTT
once | TRBJ1-1 | 14 | . | TRBV6-1 | CASSEAVGGVEAFF | TGTGCCAGCAGTGAAGCGGTGGGGGGAGTTGAAGCTTTCTTT
once | TRBJ1-3 | 14 | . | TRBV5-4 | CASSEGGSGNTIYF | TGTGCCAGCAGCGAAGGGGGGTCCGGAAACACCATATATTTT
. | TRBJ1-1 | 15 | TRBD1 | TRBV5-1 | CASSLEGQGVTEAFF | TGCGCCAGCAGCTTGGAAGGACAGGGGGTAACTGAAGCTTTCTTT
once | TRBJ2-5 | 11 | . | TRBV10-3 | CAAGLQETQYF | TGTGCCGCGGGACTCCAAGAGACCCAGTACTTC
. | TRBJ1-4 | 15 | . | TRBV3-1/TRBV3-2 | CASSQGTGRNEKLFF | TGTGCCAGCAGCCAAGGGACGGGGAGGAATGAAAAACTGTTTTTT
. | TRBJ1-2 | 10 | . | TRBV20-1 | CSAIEYGYTF | TGCAGCGCCATAGAGTACGGCTACACCTTC
once | TRBJ2-1 | 14 | . | TRBV7-8 | CASSSEGTYNEQFF | TGTGCCAGCAGCTCGGAGGGTACCTACAATGAGCAGTTCTTC
. | TRBJ1-1 | 15 | TRBD1 | TRBV19 | CASTLGGGFATEAFF | TGTGCCAGTACGCTAGGGGGCGGGTTCGCCACTGAAGCTTTCTTT
. | TRBJ1-1 | 14 | . | TRBV6-5 | CASSSYRANTEAFF | TGTGCCAGCAGTTCATACAGGGCGAACACTGAAGCTTTCTTT
. | TRBJ1-2 | 14 | TRBD1 | TRBV7-9 | CASSPGTGVYGYTF | TGTGCCAGCAGCCCGGGGACAGGGGTCTATGGCTACACCTTC
. | TRBJ2-2 | 15 | TRBD1 | TRBV4-1 | CASSGQGLGAGELFF | TGCGCCAGCAGCGGACAGGGGCTGGGGGCCGGGGAGCTGTTTTTT
once | TRBJ1-6 | 15 | TRBD1 | TRBV2 | CASSDWDRVESPLHF | TGTGCCAGCAGTGATTGGGACAGGGTAGAATCACCCCTCCACTTT
few | TRBJ1-6 | 15 | TRBD1 | TRBV18 | CASSPRTGVNSPLHF | TGTGCCAGCTCACCCAGGACAGGGGTAAATTCACCCCTCCACTTT
. | TRBJ1-2 | 12 | TRBD1 | TRBV6-5 | CASSSGQGAYTF | TGTGCCAGCAGTTCGGGACAGGGGGCCTACACCTTC
once | TRBJ2-4 | 15 | TRBD1 | TRBV6-1 | CASSDQGVAKNIQYF | TGTGCCAGCAGTGATCAGGGGGTAGCCAAAAACATTCAGTACTTC
. | TRBJ1-5 | 14 | TRBD1 | TRBV2 | CASRTGGSDQPQHF | TGTGCCAGCCGCACAGGGGGCTCCGATCAGCCCCAGCATTTT
. | TRBJ1-3 | 17 | . | TRBV6-2/TRBV6-3 | CASSPLRGRTSGNTIYF | TGTGCCAGCAGTCCACTCAGGGGACGGACCTCTGGAAACACCATATATTTT
. | TRBJ1-3 | 15 | TRBD1 | TRBV3-1/TRBV3-2 | CASGLTGGSGNTIYF | TGTGCCAGCGGATTGACAGGGGGATCGGGAAACACCATATATTTT
. | TRBJ1-3 | 14 | TRBD1 | TRBV7-2 | CASSLDRGGNTIYF | TGTGCCAGCAGCTTGGACAGGGGAGGAAACACCATATATTTT
. | TRBJ1-1 | 14 | TRBD1 | TRBV6-5 | CASLYRGRNTEAFF | TGTGCCAGCCTTTACAGGGGGCGAAATACTGAAGCTTTCTTT
. | TRBJ1-4 | 14 | . | TRBV7-9 | CASNAVGGHEKLFF | TGTGCCAGCAACGCAGTGGGCGGCCATGAAAAACTGTTTTTT
. | TRBJ1-1 | 14 | TRBD1 | TRBV24-1 | CATSGTGGSTEAFF | TGTGCCACCAGTGGGACAGGGGGAAGCACTGAAGCTTTCTTT
. | TRBJ1-3 | 17 | . | TRBV7-9 | CASSPSVTSSSGNTIYF | TGTGCCAGCAGCCCCTCCGTAACCTCCAGCTCTGGAAACACCATATATTTT